This entry is about one TCR beta chain. Its specificity is not known. Germline V gene data show CDR1 as GTSNPN and CDR2 as SVGIG (reference sequence). The CDR3 sequence is 15 residues long. Production of TCR beta cDNA relied on 5'RACE template switching with UMIs. Each CDR3 protein gets one entry in TCRdb, which reprocessed the 5' RACE reads and gives no DNA. The sample holds over 100,000 distinct CDR3 sequences. The entry originates in a study of T cells expressing NK-cell markers. Regarding the study as a whole: Expanded NKG2C+ T cell clones were not confirmed as HCMV-specific. A few donors' CD3+CD56-NKG2C+ cells were dominated by the same clonotypes. Five or six donors showed dominant NKG2C+ clonotypes comprising roughly 1.0-7.0% of their CD8+ T cells.

The chain employs TRBV30 and TRBJ2-3; without DNA, the TCRdb call of TRBD2 cannot be checked. This TCR derives from a woman between 18 and 70 years old in good health. Sequenced material: blood T cells: a sorted CD56 or NKG2C T cell subset, CD4+ or CD8+ T cells, or bulk PBMC T cells (not recorded which). The CDR3 loop reads CAWAVLGGETDTQYF. The complete variable domain, with remaining parts taken from reference TRBV30 and TRBJ2-3, reads SQTIHQWPATLVQPVGSPLSLECTVEGTSNPNLYWYRQAAGRGLQLLFYSVGIGQISSEVPQNLSASRPQDRQFILSSKKLLLSDSGFYLCAWAVLGGETDTQYFGPGTRLTVL.